Presented here are 8 T cell receptor beta chains from one specimen sequenced in a study of human T cells and chemical hapten exposure. TCRdb re-analysed the RACE reads in MiXCR, keeping a single row per CDR3 protein. The data contain more than 35,000 distinct CDR3 sequences, around 6.8% of them singletons. Time point defined: patch test 1, 2 weeks after DPC sensitization. Regarding treatment: therapeutic diphenylcyclopropenone sensitization with weekly scalp DPC. Whole blood, unfractionated, served as the material for total RNA extraction. The material sequenced was whole blood, taken in connection with sensitization to the hapten diphenylcyclopropenone (DPC). These receptors were collected from a woman aged 25 to 39 with alopecia areata. Some clones in this sample may be carry-over from other donors' samples.

This clonotype was detected a few times. The gene calls are TRBV15 and TRBJ2-5; a possible D gene is TRBD2 (6 bases). Per germline, CDR1 LNHNV and CDR2 YYDKDF (reference sequence). Trimming took 0 bases from V and 5 from J, leaving 13 bases between them. The CDR3 is 15 amino acids. The chain's CDR3 is CATSRDPAEGETQYF. The CDR3 nucleotides are TGTGCCACCAGCAGAGATCCGGCGGAGGGGGAGACCCAGTACTTC.

This clonotype is deemed medium-sized. The chain links TRBV6-2 or TRBV6-3 to TRBJ1-1; 7 bases match TRBD1. The CDR3 sequence is 13 residues long. Germline values: CDR1 MNHEY, CDR2 SVGEGT. V lost 4 bases to trimming and J lost 7 bases; unmatched junction nucleotides: 6. The CDR3 reads CASSSPGGREAFF. The DNA of the CDR3 is TGTGCCAGCAGTTCCCCAGGGGGGCGTGAAGCTTTCTTT.

V is TRBV28 and J is TRBJ1-5; D may be TRBD1 (6 bases). V was pared by 7 bases and J by 0 bases, with 19 bases between. The CDR3 has 17 residues. CDR1 and CDR2 from the germline V gene are MDHEN and SYDVKM. As DNA, the CDR3 is TGTGCCAGCATTTCCGCAGACAGGACAAATAGCAATCAGCCCCAGCATTTT. Protein product: CASISADRTNSNQPQHF.

The V gene is TRBV18, the J gene TRBJ1-6; 9 positions agree with TRBD1. V was clipped by 6 bases and J by 10 bases; unmatched bases: 10. There are 15 residues in the CDR3. The V gene's germline CDR1 is KGHSH and CDR2 LQKENI. CDR3 DNA: TGTGCCAGCTCCCGGGACAGGGCCGTAGAATCACCCCTCCACTTT. Its translation is CASSRDRAVESPLHF.

The J gene is TRBJ2-3, the V gene TRBV27; D not resolved. The germline gives CDR1 MNHEY, CDR2 SMNVEV (reference sequence). The CDR3 contains 13 residues. V lost 2 bases to trimming and J lost 5 bases, with 8 bases between them. The CDR3 DNA sequence: TGTGCCAGCAGTTTAACCCTAGGAGATACGCAGTATTTT. This translates into CASSLTLGDTQYF.

Ten or more counts support this clonotype. The chain joins TRBV18 to TRBJ1-6; TRBD1 might be the D (6 bases). Germline CDR1 is KGHSH and CDR2 is LQKENI. There are 14 residues in the CDR3. V lost 6 bases and J 9 bases, leaving 15 bases between the germline ends. The CDR3: CASSQAGERSPLHF. In DNA, the CDR3 is TGTGCCAGCTCCCAGGCAGGGGAGCGTTCACCCCTCCACTTT.

There are many counts of this clonotype. The chain carries TRBV20-1 and TRBJ1-1; D not certain. The CDR3 length is 14 residues. Trimming removed 6 bases at V and 0 bases at J, with 14 bases between. Per germline, CDR1 DFQATT and CDR2 SNEGSKA (reference sequence). Here the CDR3 reads CSASPAGVNTEAFF. For the CDR3, the DNA is TGCAGTGCCAGCCCCGCAGGAGTGAACACTGAAGCTTTCTTT.

V usage is TRBV3-1 and J usage is TRBJ2-4, with D perhaps assigned TRBD1 or TRBD2 (5 bases each). This CDR3 contains 15 residues. Trimming cost V 5 bases and J 0 bases, with 11 bases left between them. CDR1 is LGHDT and CDR2 is YNNKEL in the germline V gene (reference sequence). The CDR3 spells CASSLTGTAKNIQYF. The DNA of the CDR3 is TGTGCCAGCAGCTTGACCGGGACAGCCAAAAACATTCAGTACTTC.